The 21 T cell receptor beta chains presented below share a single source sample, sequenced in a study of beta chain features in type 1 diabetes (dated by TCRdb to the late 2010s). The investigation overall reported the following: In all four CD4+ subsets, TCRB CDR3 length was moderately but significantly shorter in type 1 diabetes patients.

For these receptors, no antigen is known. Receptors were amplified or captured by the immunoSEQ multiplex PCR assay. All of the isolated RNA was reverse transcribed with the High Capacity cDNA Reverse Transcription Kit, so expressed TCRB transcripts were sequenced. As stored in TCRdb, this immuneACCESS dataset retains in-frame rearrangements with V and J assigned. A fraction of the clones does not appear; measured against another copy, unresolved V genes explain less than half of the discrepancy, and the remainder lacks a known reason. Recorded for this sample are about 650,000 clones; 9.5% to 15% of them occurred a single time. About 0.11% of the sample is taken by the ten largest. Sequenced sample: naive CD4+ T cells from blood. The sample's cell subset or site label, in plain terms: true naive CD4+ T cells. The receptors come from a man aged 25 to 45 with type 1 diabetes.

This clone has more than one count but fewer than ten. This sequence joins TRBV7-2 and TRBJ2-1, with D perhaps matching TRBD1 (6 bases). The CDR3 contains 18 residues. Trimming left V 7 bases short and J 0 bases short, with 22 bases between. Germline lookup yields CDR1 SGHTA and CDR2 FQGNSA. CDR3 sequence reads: CASIPGQGTFSSYNEQFF. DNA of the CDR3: TGTGCCAGCATCCCCGGCCAGGGGACCTTTAGCTCCTACAATGAGCAGTTCTTC.

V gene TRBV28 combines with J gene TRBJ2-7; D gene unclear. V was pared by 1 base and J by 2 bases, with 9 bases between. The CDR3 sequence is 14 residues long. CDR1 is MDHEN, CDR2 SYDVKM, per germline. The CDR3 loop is CASSLYGSAYEQYF. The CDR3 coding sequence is TGTGCCAGCAGTTTATACGGCTCAGCCTACGAGCAGTACTTC.

Here the CDR3 DNA reads TGTGCCAGTAGTATACAGGGGGAAGATACGCAGTATTTT. This sequence encodes CASSIQGEDTQYF. V is TRBV19 and J is TRBJ2-3, with 7 positions matching TRBD1. V trimming: 2 bases; J trimming: 5 bases; junction bases outside the gene matches: 1. This CDR3 region has 13 residues. Germline-derived CDR1 and CDR2 are LNHDA and SQIVND (reference sequence).

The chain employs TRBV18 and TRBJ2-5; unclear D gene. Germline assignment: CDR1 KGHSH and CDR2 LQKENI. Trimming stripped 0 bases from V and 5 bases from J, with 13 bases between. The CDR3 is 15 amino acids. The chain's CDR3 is CASSPPASGKETQYF. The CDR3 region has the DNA TGTGCCAGCTCACCACCGGCTAGTGGGAAGGAGACCCAGTACTTC.

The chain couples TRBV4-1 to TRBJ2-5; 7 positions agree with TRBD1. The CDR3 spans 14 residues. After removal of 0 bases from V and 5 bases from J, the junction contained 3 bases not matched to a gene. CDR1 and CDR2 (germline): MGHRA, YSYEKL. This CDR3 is CASSQDEGAETQYF. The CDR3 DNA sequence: TGCGCCAGCAGCCAAGACGAGGGGGCGGAGACCCAGTACTTC.

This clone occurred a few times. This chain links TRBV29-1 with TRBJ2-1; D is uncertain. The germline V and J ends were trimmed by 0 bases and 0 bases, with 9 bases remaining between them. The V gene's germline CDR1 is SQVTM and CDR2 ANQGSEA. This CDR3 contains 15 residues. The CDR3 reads CSVEDGGGSYNEQFF. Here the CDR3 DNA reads TGCAGCGTTGAAGACGGCGGCGGCTCCTACAATGAGCAGTTCTTC.

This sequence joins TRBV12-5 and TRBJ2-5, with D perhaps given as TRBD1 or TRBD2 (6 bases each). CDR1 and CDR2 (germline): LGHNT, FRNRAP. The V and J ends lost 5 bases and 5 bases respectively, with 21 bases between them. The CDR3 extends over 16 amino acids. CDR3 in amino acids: CASGHPKGGSQETQYF. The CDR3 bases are TGTGCTAGTGGTCACCCAAAGGGGGGAAGTCAGGAGACCCAGTACTTC. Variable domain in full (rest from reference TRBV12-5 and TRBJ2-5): DARVTQTPRHKVTEMGQEVTMRCQPILGHNTVFWYRQTMMQGLELLAYFRNRAPLDDSGMPKDRFSAEMPDATLATLKIQPSEPRDSAVYFCASGHPKGGSQETQYFGPGTRLLVL.

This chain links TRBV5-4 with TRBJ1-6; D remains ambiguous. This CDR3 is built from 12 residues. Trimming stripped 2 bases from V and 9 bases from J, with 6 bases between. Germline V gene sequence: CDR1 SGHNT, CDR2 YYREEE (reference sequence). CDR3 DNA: TGTGCCAGCAGCTTATTTGGTTCACCCCTCCACTTT. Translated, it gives CASSLFGSPLHF. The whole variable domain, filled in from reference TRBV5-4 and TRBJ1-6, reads ETGVTQSPTHLIKTRGQQVTLRCSSQSGHNTVSWYQQALGQGPQFIFQYYREEENGRGNFPPRFSGLQFPNYSSELNVNALELDDSALYLCASSLFGSPLHFGNGTRLTVT.

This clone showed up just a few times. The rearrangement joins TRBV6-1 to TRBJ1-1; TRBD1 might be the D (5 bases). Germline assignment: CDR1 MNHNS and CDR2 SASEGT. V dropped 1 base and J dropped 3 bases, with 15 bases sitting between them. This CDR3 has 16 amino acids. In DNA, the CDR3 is TGTGCCAGCAGTGAAGACGGGGCTGGCGGTGACACTGAAGCTTTCTTT. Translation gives CASSEDGAGGDTEAFF.

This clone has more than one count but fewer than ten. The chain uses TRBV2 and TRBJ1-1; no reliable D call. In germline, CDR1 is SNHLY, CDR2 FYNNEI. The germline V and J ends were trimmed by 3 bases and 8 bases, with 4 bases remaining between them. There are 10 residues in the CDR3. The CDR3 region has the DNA TGTGCCAGCAGTGACAGGGAAGCTTTCTTT. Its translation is CASSDREAFF.

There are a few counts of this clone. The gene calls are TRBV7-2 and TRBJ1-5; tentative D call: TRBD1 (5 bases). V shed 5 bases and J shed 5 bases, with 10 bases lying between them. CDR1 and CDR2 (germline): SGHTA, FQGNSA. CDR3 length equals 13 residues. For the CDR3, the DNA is TGTGCCAGCAGCGGGACCGTTGATCAGCCCCAGCATTTT. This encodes CASSGTVDQPQHF.

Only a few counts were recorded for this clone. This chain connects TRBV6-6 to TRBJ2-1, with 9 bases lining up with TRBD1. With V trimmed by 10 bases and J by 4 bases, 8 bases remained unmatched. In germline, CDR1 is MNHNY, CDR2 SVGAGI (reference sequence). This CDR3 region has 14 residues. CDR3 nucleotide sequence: TGTGCCATTCAACAGGGGGCCTTGTACAATGAGCAGTTCTTC. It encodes CAIQQGALYNEQFF.

The DNA for the CDR3 is TGTGCCAGCAGTACTAAGACCCCGGGACAGGGACAGGAGACCCAGTACTTC. Translation gives CASSTKTPGQGQETQYF. The rearrangement joins TRBV5-6 to TRBJ2-5; 9 bases are shared with TRBD1. This CDR3 contains 17 residues. Germline V CDR1 and CDR2: SGHDT, YYEEEE. J gave up 5 bases and V 5 bases, and 16 bases lay outside the gene matches. The whole variable domain, filled in from reference TRBV5-6 and TRBJ2-5, reads DAGVTQSPTHLIKTRGQQVTLRCSPKSGHDTVSWYQQALGQGPQFIFQYYEEEERQRGNFPDRFSGHQFPNYSSELNVNALLLGDSALYLCASSTKTPGQGQETQYFGPGTRLLVL.

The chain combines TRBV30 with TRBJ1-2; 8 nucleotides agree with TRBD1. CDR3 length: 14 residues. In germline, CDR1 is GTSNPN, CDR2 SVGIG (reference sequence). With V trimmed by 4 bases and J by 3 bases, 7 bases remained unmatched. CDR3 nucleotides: TGTGCCTGGACGAGGACAGGGAAGGACTATGGCTACACCTTC. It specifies CAWTRTGKDYGYTF.

CDR3 region: CASSLVEGADTQYF. The CDR3 nucleotides read TGTGCCAGCAGCTTAGTAGAGGGGGCAGATACGCAGTATTTT. The J gene is TRBJ2-3, the V gene TRBV7-2, with D tentatively TRBD1 (6 bases). Germline loops: CDR1 SGHTA, CDR2 FQGNSA. The CDR3 totals 14 residues. Trimming shortened V by 1 base and J by 4 bases, and 9 bases separated the two germline ends.

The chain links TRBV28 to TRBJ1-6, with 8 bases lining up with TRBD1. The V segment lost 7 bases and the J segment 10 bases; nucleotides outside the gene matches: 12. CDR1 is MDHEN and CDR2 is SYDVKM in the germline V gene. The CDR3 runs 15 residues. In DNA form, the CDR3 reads TGTGCCAGCATCCCAGGACAGGGTACGGGGTCACCCCTCCACTTT. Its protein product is CASIPGQGTGSPLHF.

CDR3 nucleotide sequence: TGTGCCAGCAGCTTCCGGGTTCAAGAGACCCAGTACTTC. Translating gives CASSFRVQETQYF. The chain links TRBV11-2 to TRBJ2-5; D is unresolved. Trimming took off 3 bases at V and 2 bases at J, with 7 bases between the two ends. The CDR3 totals 13 residues. Germline lookup yields CDR1 SGHAT and CDR2 FQNNGV.

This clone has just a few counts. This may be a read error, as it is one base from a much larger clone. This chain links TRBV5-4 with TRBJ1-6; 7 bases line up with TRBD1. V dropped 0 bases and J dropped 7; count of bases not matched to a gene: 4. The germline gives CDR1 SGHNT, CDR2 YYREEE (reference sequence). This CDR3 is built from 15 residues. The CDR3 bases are TGTGCCAGCAGCTTGGACAGGGGTTACAATTCACCCCTCCACTTT. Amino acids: CASSLDRGYNSPLHF.

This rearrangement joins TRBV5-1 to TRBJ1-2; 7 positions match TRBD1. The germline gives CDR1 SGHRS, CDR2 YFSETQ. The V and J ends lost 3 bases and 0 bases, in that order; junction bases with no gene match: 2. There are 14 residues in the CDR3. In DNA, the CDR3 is TGCGCCAGCAGCTGGGGACAGCCTAACTATGGCTACACCTTC. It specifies CASSWGQPNYGYTF.

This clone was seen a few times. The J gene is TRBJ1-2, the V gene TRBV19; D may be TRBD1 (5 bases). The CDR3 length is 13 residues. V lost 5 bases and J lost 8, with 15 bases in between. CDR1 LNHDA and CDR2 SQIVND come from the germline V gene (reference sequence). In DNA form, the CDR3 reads TGTGCCAGTAGTCCCACTGGAGGGGCCGGCTACACCTTC. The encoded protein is CASSPTGGAGYTF.

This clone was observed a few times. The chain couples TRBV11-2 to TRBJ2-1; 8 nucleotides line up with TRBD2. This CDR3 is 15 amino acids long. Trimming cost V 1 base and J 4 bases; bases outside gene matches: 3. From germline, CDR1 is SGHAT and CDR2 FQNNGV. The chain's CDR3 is CASSLVSGVYNEQFF. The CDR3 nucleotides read TGTGCCAGCAGCTTAGTTAGCGGGGTTTACAATGAGCAGTTCTTC.